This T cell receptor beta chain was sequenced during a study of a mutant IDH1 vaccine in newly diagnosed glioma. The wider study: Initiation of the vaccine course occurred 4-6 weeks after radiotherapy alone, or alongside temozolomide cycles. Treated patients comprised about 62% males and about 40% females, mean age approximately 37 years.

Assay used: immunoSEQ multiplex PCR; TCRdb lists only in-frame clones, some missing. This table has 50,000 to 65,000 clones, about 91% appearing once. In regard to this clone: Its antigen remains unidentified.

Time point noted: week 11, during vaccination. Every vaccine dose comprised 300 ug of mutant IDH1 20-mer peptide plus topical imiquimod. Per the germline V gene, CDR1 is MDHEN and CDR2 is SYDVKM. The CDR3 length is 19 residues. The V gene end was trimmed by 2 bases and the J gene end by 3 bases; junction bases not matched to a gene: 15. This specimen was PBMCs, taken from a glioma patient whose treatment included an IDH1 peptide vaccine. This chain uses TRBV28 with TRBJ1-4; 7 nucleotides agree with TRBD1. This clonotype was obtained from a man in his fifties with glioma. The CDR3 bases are TGTGCCAGCAGTTTAGAAGCCGGTCTAGGGGGCCGGGCTAATGAAAAACTGTTTTTT. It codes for CASSLEAGLGGRANEKLFF.